The 7 T cell receptor beta chains reported below all come from one sample, sequenced in a study of T cell repertoires in cytomegalovirus infection. One entry per CDR3 protein, called by TCRdb with MiXCR from the reads. The sample has 630,000 or so distinct CDR3 sequences, approximately 24% seen once. The sequenced material came from CD8+ T cells from PBMCs. All receptors come from a human donor in good health (CMV status not recorded). Some clones in this sample may be carry-over from other donors' samples.

As concerns this clonotype: This may come from a read error, since a much larger clone is one base off. J is TRBJ2-6 and V is TRBV7-6; D gene unclear. The CDR3 is made up of 15 amino acids. Germline CDR1 reads SGHVS; CDR2 reads FNYEAQ. The germline V and J ends were trimmed by 5 bases and 4 bases, with 12 bases remaining between them. CDR3 DNA: TGTGCCAGCAGCCATGTAATCGTGGGGGCCAACGTCCTGACTTTC. This codes for CASSHVIVGANVLTF. Based on the CDR3 plus reference TRBV7-6 and TRBJ2-6, the full variable domain is GAGVSQSPRYKVTKRGQDVALRCDPISGHVSLYWYRQALGQGPEFLTYFNYEAQQDKSGLPNDRFSAERPEGSISTLTIQRTEQRDSAMYRCASSHVIVGANVLTFGAGSRLTVL.

The V gene is TRBV6-2 or TRBV6-3, the J gene TRBJ2-1; TRBD2 matches at 8 bases. V lost 5 bases and J lost 8; bases outside the gene matches: 11. This CDR3 has 15 residues. Germline V gene lookup returns CDR1 MNHEY and CDR2 SVGEGT. The CDR3 here is CASSPRGGLDDEQFF. The CDR3 bases are TGTGCCAGCAGTCCTCGGGGGGGGCTCGACGATGAGCAGTTCTTC.

This clonotype was detected many times. The chain carries TRBV28 and TRBJ2-4; tentative D call: TRBD2 (6 bases). The germline V and J ends were trimmed by 3 bases and 10 bases, with 10 bases remaining between them. This CDR3 is built from 12 residues. Germline V lookup: CDR1 MDHEN, CDR2 SYDVKM. DNA for the CDR3: TGTGCCAGCAGTTTTGGGACTCCTATTCAGTACTTC. Translated, it gives CASSFGTPIQYF.

Ten or more counts support this clonotype. The genes are TRBV5-5 and TRBJ2-7; D not resolved. The CDR3 sequence is 13 residues long. Trimming cost V 2 bases and J 1 base, with 7 bases left between them. Germline CDR1 is SGHKS and CDR2 is YYEKEE (reference sequence). The CDR3 DNA reads as TGTGCCAGCAGCTTTGGGGTTTCCTACGAGCAGTACTTC. Protein sequence: CASSFGVSYEQYF.

This clonotype was counted at least ten times. The V gene is TRBV4-2, the J gene TRBJ2-3, with TRBD2 matching over 16 bases. The CDR3 extends over 18 amino acids. From germline, CDR1 is LGHNA and CDR2 YNFKEQ. After removal of 4 bases from V and 3 bases from J, the junction contained 7 bases not matched to a gene. CDR3 residues: CASSPGTSGGAVTDTQYF. DNA for the CDR3: TGTGCCAGCAGCCCCGGGACTAGCGGGGGGGCCGTAACAGATACGCAGTATTTT.

This chain joins TRBV15 and TRBJ2-1; TRBD1 aligns across 7 bases. In germline, CDR1 is LNHNV, CDR2 YYDKDF (reference sequence). The trim removed 5 bases at V and 6 bases at J, leaving 4 bases unmatched. The CDR3 extends over 13 amino acids. The DNA of the CDR3 is TGTGCCACCAGCCCACAGGGGCTCAATGAGCAGTTCTTC. It translates to CATSPQGLNEQFF.

The CDR3, as DNA: TGTGCCAGCAGCCAAGTTGATTCCGCCTACGAGCAGTACTTC. This codes for CASSQVDSAYEQYF. The V and J genes are TRBV3-1 and TRBJ2-7; no firm D call. Looked up from germline, CDR1 is LGHDT and CDR2 is YNNKEL (reference sequence). V lost 1 base, J lost 2 bases, and 9 bases lay in between. This CDR3 has 14 amino acids.